This T cell receptor (beta chain) was recorded in a study of T cell repertoires in cytomegalovirus infection (dated by TCRdb to about 2019). In terms of the full investigation: Donor HLA type was relevant to the analysis, because carriage of CMV infection together with the matching HLA type was indicated by public TCR beta signatures.

This clonotype was detected a few times. Its binding antigen is unknown. Within one base of it there is no much larger clone, and no base qualities were kept. The study at large found these results: The ex vivo response was dominated by HLA-C-restricted CMV-specific TCR beta clonotypes, and the single most frequent clonotype in two of eight donors was supplied by these HLA-C-restricted clonotypes. Carriers of CMV infection plus the relevant HLA type were discriminated by the cumulative frequency of public TCR beta family members in the study cohort and in an independent approximately 340-donor cohort.

Sequencing was carried out with an Illumina HiSeq 1500. TCRdb reworked the public reads: Q25 trimming with fastp, MiXCR clone assembly, productive beta chains retained. Records with the same CDR3 protein are collapsed into one entry carrying the most frequent genes and DNA. A total of hundreds of thousands of distinct CDR3 sequences appear in this sample, approximately 34% of them only once. The top ten constitute 2.5% to 3% of the sample. V drops 5 bases and J drops 4 bases, leaving 17 bases in between. Via the germline V gene (reference sequence), CDR1 is SEHNR and CDR2 FQNEAQ. The CDR3 contains 16 residues, cysteine and phenylalanine counted. Just CDR3 DNA is preserved here, 48 bases in frame from base 1.

This sequence originates from a human donor in good health (CMV status not recorded). Some clones in this sample may be carry-over from other donors' samples. The material sequenced was PBMCs. The chain was built from TRBV7-9 and TRBJ1-4, with TRBD1 as a weak D call on 5 bases. The encoded CDR3 is CASSLLRQTFNEKLFF. The DNA sequence reads TGTGCCAGCAGCCTCCTACGACAGACTTTTAATGAAAAACTGTTTTTT.